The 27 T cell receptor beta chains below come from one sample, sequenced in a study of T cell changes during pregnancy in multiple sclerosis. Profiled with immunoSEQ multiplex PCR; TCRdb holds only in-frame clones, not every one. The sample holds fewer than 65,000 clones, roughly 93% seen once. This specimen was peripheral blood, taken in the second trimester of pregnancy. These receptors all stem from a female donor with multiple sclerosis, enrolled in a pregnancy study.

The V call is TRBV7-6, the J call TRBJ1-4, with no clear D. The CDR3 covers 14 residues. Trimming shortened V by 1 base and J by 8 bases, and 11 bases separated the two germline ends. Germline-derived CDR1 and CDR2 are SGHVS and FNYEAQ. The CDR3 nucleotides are TGTGCCAGCAGCTTAGGGGGAGAGATGGAAAAACTGTTTTTT. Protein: CASSLGGEMEKLFF. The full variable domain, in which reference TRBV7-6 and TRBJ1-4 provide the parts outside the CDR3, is GAGVSQSPRYKVTKRGQDVALRCDPISGHVSLYWYRQALGQGPEFLTYFNYEAQQDKSGLPNDRFSAERPEGSISTLTIQRTEQRDSAMYRCASSLGGEMEKLFFGSGTQLSVL.

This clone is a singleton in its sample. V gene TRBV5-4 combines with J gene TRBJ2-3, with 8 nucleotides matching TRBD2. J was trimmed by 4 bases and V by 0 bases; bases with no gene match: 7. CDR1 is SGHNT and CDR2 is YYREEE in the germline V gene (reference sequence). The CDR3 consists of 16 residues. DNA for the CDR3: TGTGCCAGCAGCTTGGTGGGGCGGGAGGCCGCAGATACGCAGTATTTT. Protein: CASSLVGREAADTQYF.

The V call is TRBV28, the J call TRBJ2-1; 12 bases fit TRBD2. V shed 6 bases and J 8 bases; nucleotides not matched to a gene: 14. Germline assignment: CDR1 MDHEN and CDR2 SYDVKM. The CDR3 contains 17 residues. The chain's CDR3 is CASRGTSGPRERDEQFF. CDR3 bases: TGTGCCAGCAGAGGGACTAGCGGGCCTCGAGAGAGGGATGAGCAGTTCTTC.

CDR3: CASSQVGAINYGYTF. CDR3 nucleotide sequence: TGTGCCAGCAGTCAGGTGGGGGCGATTAACTATGGCTACACCTTC. The J gene is TRBJ1-2, the V gene TRBV28; tentative D call: TRBD1 (6 bases). The CDR3 is 15 residues long. With 5 bases removed from V and 1 base from J, the gap between germline ends came to 14 bases. CDR1 and CDR2 from the germline V gene are MDHEN and SYDVKM.

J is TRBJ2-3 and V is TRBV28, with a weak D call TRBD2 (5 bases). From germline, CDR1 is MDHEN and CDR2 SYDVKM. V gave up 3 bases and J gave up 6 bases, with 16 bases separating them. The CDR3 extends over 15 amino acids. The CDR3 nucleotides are TGTGCCAGCAGTTTTGGATCTAGCCGGAGGGATACGCAGTATTTT. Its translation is CASSFGSSRRDTQYF.

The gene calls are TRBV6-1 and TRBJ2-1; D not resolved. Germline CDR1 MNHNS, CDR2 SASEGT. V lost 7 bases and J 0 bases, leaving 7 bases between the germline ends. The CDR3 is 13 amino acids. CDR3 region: CASTAYSYNEQFF. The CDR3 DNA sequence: TGTGCCAGCACCGCCTACTCCTACAATGAGCAGTTCTTC.

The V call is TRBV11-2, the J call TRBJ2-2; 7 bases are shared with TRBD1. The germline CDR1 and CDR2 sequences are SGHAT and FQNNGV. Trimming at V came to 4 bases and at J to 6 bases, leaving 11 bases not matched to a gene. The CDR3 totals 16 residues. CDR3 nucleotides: TGTGCCAGCAGCTCCAGACAGGGTCTTTTGGCCGGGGAGCTGTTTTTT. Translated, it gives CASSSRQGLLAGELFF.

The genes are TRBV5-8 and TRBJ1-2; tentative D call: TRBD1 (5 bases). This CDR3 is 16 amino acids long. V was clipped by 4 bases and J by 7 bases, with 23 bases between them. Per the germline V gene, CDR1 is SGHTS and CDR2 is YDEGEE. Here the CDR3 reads CASSRKVPAWGGGYTF. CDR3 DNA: TGTGCCAGCAGCCGAAAAGTACCGGCTTGGGGGGGTGGCTACACCTTC. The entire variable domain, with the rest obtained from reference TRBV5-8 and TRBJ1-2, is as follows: EAGVTQSPTHLIKTRGQQATLRCSPISGHTSVYWYQQALGLGLQFLLWYDEGEERNRGNFPPRFSGRQFPNYSSELNVNALELEDSALYLCASSRKVPAWGGGYTFGSGTRLTVV.

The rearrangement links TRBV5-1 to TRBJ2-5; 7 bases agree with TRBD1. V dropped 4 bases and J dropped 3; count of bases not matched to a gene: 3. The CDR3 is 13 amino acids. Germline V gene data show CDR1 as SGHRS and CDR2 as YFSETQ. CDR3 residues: CASSKTGKETQYF. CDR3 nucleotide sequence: TGCGCCAGCAGCAAGACAGGGAAAGAGACCCAGTACTTC.

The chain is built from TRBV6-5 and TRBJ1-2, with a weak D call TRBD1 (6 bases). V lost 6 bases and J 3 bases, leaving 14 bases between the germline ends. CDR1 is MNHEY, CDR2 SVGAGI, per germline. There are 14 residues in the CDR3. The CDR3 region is CASSRLQGHYGYTF. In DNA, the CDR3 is TGTGCCAGCAGCCGCTTACAGGGTCACTATGGCTACACCTTC.

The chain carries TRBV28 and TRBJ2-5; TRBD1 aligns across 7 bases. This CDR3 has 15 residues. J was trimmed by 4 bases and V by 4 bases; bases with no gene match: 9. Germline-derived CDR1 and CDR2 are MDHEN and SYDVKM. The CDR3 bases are TGTGCCAGCAGTTGGGCACTCCGGGACAGAGAGACCCAGTACTTC. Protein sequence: CASSWALRDRETQYF. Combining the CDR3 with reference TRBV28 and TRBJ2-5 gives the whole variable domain DVKVTQSSRYLVKRTGEKVFLECVQDMDHENMFWYRQDPGLGLRLIYFSYDVKMKEKGDIPEGYSVSREKKERFSLILESASTNQTSMYLCASSWALRDRETQYFGPGTRLLVL.

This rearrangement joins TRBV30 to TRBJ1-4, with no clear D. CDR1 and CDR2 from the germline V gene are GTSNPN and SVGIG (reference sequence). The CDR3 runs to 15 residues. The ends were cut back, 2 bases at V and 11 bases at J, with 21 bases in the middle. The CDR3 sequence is CAWSLPGTAGKKLFF. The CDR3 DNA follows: TGTGCCTGGAGTCTCCCGGGAACAGCGGGGAAGAAACTGTTTTTT.

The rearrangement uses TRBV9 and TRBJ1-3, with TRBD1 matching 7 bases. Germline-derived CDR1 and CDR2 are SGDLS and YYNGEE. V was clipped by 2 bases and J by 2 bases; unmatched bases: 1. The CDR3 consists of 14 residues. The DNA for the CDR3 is TGTGCCAGCAGCGTGGGACAGCCTGGAAACACCATATATTTT. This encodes CASSVGQPGNTIYF.

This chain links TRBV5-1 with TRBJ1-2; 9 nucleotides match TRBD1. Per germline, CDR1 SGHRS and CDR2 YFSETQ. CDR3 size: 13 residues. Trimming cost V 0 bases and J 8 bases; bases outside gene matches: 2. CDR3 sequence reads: CASSLGGQGGYTF. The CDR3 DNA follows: TGCGCCAGCAGCTTGGGGGGACAGGGAGGCTACACCTTC.

The CDR3 DNA reads as TGTGCCAGTAGTGCGGGACGGATGAACACTGAAGCTTTCTTT. Encoded protein: CASSAGRMNTEAFF. The chain links TRBV19 to TRBJ1-1; D is possibly TRBD1 (5 bases). V was pared by 5 bases and J by 0 bases, with 10 bases between. This CDR3 contains 14 residues. From germline, CDR1 is LNHDA and CDR2 SQIVND (reference sequence).

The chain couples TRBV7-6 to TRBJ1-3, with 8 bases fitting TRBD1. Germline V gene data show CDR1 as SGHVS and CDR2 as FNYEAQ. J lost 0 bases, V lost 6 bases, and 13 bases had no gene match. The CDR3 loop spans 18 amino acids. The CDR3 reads CASSLGGQAITSGNTIYF. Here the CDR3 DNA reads TGTGCCAGCAGTCTTGGGGGACAGGCCATAACCTCTGGAAACACCATATATTTT.

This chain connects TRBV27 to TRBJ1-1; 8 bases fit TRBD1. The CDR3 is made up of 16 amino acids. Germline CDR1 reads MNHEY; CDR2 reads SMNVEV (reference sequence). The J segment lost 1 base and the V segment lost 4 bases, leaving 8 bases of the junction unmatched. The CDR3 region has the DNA TGTGCCAGCAGTTGGGGCAACAGGGGGAGGAACACTGAAGCTTTCTTT. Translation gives CASSWGNRGRNTEAFF.

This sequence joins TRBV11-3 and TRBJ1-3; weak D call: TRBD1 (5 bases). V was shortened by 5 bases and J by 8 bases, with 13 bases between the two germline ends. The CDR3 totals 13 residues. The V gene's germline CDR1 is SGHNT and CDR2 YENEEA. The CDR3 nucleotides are TGTGCCAGCAGCGAAGCCCCGGGGGACACCATATATTTT. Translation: CASSEAPGDTIYF.

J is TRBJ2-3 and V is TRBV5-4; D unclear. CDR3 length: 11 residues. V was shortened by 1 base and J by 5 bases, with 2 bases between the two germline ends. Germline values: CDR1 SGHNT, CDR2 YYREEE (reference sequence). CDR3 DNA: TGTGCCAGCAGCTTGCTAGATACGCAGTATTTT. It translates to CASSLLDTQYF.

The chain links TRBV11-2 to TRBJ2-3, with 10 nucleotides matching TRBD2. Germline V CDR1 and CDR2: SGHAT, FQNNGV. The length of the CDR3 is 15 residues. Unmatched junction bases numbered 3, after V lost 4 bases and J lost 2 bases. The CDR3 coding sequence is TGTGCCAGCAGCTGGACTAGCGGATCCACAGATACGCAGTATTTT. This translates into CASSWTSGSTDTQYF.

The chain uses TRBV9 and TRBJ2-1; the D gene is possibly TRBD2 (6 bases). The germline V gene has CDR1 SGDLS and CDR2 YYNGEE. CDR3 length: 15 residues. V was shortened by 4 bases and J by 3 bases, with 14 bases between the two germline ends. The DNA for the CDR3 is TGTGCCAGCAGCCCCACGGGACTGGACTACAATGAGCAGTTCTTC. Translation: CASSPTGLDYNEQFF.

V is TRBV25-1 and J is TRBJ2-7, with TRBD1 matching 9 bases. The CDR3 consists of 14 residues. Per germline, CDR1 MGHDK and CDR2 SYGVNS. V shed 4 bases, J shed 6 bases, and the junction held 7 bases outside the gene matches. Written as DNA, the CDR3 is TGTGCCAGCAGTGGGTGGACAGGGGAGGGCGAGCAGTACTTC. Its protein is CASSGWTGEGEQYF.

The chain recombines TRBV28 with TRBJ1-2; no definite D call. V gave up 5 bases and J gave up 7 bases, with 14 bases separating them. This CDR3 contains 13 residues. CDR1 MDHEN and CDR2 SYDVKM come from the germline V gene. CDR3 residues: CASSATTEGGYTF. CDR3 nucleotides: TGTGCCAGCAGTGCCACCACTGAGGGTGGCTACACCTTC.

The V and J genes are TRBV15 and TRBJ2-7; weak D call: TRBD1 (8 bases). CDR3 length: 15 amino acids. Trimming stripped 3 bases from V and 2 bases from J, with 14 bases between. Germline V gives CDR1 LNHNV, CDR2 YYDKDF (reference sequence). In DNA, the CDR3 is TGTGCCACCAGCAGGAACAGGGGGGGGCCCTACGAGCAGTACTTC. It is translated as CATSRNRGGPYEQYF.

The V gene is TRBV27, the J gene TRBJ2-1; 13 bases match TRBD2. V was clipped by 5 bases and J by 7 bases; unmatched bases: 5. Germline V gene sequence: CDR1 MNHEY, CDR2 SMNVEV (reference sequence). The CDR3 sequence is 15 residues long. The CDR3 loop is CASSPGTSGKNEQFF. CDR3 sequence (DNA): TGTGCCAGCAGTCCCGGGACTAGCGGGAAAAATGAGCAGTTCTTC.

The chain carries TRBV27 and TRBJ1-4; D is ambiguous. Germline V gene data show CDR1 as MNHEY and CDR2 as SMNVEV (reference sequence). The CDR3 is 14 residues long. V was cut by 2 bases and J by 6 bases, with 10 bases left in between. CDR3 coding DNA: TGTGCCAGCAGTTTAGAAACCGGGGATGAAAAACTGTTTTTT. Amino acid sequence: CASSLETGDEKLFF.

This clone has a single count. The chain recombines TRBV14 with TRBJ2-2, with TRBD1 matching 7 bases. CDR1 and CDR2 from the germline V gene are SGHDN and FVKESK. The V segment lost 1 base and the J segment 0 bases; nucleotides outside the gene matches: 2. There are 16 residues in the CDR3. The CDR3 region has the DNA TGTGCCAGCAGCCAAGCCAGGGGGACGAACACCGGGGAGCTGTTTTTT. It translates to CASSQARGTNTGELFF.